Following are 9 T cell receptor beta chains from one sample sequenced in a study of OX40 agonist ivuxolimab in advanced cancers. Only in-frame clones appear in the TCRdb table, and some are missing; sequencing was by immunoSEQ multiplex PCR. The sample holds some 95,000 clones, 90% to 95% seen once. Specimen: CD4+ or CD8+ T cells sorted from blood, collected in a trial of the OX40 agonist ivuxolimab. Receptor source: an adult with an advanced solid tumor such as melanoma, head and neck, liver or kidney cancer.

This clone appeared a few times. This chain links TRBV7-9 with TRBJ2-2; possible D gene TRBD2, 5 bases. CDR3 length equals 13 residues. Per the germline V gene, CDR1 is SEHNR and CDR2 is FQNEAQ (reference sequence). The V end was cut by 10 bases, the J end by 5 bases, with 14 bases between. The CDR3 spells CATKGDVTGELFF. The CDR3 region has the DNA TGTGCCACCAAGGGAGATGTGACCGGGGAGCTGTTTTTT.

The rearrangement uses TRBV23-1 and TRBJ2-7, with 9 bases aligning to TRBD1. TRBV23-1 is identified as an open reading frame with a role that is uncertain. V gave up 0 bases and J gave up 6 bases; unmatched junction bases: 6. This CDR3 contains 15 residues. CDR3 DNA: TGCGCCAGCAGTCAATCGGGGACAGGGAAGGTCGAGCAGTACTTC. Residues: CASSQSGTGKVEQYF.

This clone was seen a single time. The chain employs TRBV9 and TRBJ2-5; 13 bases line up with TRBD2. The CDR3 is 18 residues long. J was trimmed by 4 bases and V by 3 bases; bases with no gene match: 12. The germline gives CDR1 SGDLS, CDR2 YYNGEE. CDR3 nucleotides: TGTGCCAGCAGCGCGGGGACTAGCGGGATCGGCCCCAGAGAGACCCAGTACTTC. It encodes CASSAGTSGIGPRETQYF.

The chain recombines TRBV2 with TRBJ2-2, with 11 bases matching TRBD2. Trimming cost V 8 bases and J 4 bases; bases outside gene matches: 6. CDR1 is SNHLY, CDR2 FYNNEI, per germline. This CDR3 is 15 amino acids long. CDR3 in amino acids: CASATSGRSTGELFF. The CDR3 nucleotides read TGTGCCAGCGCTACTAGCGGGAGAAGCACCGGGGAGCTGTTTTTT.

The CDR3: CASRGQGEGQPQHF. DNA for the CDR3: TGTGCCAGCAGAGGACAGGGGGAGGGTCAGCCCCAGCATTTT. The chain couples TRBV7-9 to TRBJ1-5, with 10 nucleotides matching TRBD1. Trimming took 6 bases from V and 6 from J; bases not matched to a gene: 5. CDR3 length equals 14 residues. The germline gives CDR1 SEHNR, CDR2 FQNEAQ (reference sequence).

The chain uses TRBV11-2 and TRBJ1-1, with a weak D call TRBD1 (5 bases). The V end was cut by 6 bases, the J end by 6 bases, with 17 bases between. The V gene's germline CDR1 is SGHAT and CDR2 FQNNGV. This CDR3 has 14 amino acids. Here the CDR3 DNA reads TGTGCCAGCAGTGCCGGGACGCCCCCGCCTGAAGCTTTCTTT. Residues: CASSAGTPPPEAFF.

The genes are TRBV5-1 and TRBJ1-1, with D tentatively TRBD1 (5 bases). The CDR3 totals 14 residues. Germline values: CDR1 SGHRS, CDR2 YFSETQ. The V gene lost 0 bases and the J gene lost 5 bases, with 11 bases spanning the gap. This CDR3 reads CASSLEAGSTEAFF. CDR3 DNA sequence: TGCGCCAGCAGCTTGGAGGCAGGGTCAACTGAAGCTTTCTTT.

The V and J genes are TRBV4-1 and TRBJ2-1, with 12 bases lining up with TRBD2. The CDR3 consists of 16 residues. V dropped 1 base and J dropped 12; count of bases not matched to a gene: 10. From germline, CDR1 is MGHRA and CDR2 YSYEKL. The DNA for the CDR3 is TGCGCCAGCAGCCAAGTACAACTAGCGGGGGGTATGGGGCAGTTCTTC. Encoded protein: CASSQVQLAGGMGQFF.

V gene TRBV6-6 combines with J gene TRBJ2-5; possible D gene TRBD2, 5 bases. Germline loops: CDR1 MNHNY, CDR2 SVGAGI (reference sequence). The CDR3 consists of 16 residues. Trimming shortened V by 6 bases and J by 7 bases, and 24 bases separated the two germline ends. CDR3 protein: CASSPGIQRTVGTQYF. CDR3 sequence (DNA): TGTGCCAGCAGCCCCGGGATCCAACGGACGGTTGGGACCCAGTACTTC.